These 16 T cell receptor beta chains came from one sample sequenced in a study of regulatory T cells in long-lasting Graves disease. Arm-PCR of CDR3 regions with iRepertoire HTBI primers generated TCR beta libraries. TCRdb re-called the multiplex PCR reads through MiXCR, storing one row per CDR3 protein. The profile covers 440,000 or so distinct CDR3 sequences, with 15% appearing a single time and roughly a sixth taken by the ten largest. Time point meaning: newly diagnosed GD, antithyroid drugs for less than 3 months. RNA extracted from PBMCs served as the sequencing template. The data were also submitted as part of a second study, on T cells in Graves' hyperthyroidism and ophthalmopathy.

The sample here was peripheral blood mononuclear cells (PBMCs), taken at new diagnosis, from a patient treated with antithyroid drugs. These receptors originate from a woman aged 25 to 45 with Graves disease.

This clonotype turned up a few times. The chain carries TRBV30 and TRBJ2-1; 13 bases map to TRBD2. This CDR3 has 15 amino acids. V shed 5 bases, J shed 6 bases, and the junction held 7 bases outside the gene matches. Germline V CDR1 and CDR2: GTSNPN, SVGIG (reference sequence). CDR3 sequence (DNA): TGTGCCTGGGCCGGACTAGCGGGAGCCCTCAATGAGCAGTTCTTC. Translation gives CAWAGLAGALNEQFF.

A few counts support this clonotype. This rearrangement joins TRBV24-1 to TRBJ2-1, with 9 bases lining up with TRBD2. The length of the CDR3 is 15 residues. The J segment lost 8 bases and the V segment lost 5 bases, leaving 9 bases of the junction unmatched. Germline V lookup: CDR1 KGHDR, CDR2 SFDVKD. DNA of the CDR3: TGTGCCACCAGTGGGGGCGGGAGGGCGTGGGATGAGCAGTTCTTC. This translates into CATSGGGRAWDEQFF.

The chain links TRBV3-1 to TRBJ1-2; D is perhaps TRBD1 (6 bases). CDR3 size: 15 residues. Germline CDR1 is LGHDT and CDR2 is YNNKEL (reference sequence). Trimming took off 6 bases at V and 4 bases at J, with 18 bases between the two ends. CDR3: CASRGRTVGTYGYTF. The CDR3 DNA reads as TGTGCCAGCAGGGGGAGGACAGTCGGTACCTATGGCTACACCTTC.

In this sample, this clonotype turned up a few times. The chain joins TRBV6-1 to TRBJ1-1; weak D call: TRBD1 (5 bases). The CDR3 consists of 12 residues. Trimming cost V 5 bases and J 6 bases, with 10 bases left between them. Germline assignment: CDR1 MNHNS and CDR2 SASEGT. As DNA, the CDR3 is TGTGCCAGCAGTCCGGGGCCCGCTGAAGCTTTCTTT. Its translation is CASSPGPAEAFF.

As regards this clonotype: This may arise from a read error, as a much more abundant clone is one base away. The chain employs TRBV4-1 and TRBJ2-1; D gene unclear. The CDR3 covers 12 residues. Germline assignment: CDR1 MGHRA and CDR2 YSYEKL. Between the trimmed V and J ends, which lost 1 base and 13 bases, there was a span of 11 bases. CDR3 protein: CASSQVGETQFF. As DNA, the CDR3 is TGCGCCAGCAGCCAAGTGGGTGAGACCCAGTTCTTC.

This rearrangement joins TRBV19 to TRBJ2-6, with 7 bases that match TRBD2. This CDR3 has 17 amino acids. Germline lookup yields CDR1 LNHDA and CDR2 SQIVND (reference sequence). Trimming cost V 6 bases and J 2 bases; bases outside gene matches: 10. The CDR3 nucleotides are TGTGCCAGTAGGCAGCTAGCGGTTCGGGCTGGGGCCAACGTCCTGACTTTC. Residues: CASRQLAVRAGANVLTF. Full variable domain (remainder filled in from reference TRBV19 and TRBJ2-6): DGGITQSPKYLFRKEGQNVTLSCEQNLNHDAMYWYRQDPGQGLRLIYYSQIVNDFQKGDIAEGYSVSREKKESFPLTVTSAQKNPTAFYLCASRQLAVRAGANVLTFGAGSRLTVL.

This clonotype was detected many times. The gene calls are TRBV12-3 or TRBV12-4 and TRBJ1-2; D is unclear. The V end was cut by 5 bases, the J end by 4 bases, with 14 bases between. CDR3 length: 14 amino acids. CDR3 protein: CASSPMPSGYGYTF. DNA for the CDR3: TGTGCCAGCAGTCCTATGCCTTCAGGCTATGGCTACACCTTC.

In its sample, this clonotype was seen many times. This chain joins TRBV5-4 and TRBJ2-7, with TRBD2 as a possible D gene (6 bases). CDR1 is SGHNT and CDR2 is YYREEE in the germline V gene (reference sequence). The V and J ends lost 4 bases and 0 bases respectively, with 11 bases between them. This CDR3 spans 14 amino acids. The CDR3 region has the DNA TGTGCCAGCAGCGCGGGATTGGGCTCCTACGAGCAGTACTTC. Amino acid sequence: CASSAGLGSYEQYF.

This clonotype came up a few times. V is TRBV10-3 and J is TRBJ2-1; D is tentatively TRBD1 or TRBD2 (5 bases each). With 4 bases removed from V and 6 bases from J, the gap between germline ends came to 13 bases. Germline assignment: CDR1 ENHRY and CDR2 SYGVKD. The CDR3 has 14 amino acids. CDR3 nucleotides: TGTGCCATCAGTGGCCCGGGGACCCTCAATGAGCAGTTCTTC. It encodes CAISGPGTLNEQFF.

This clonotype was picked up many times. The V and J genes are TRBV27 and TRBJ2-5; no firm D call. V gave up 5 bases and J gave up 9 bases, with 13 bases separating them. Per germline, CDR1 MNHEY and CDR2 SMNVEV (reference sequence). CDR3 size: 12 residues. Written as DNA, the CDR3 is TGTGCCAGCAGTCCCCCGGGCGTGGCCCAGTACTTC. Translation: CASSPPGVAQYF.

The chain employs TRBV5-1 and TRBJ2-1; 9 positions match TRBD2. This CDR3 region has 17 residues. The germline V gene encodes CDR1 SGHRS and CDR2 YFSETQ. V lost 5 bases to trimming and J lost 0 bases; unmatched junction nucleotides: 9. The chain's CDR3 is CASRHNGLANSYNEQFF. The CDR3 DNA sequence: TGCGCCAGCAGGCATAACGGACTAGCGAACTCCTACAATGAGCAGTTCTTC.

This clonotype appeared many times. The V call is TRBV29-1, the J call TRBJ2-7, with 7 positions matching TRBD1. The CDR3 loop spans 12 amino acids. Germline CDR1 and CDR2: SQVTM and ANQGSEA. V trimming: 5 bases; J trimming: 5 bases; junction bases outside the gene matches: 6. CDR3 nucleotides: TGCAGCGTTATGACAGGGTTGGACGAGCAGTACTTC. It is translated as CSVMTGLDEQYF.

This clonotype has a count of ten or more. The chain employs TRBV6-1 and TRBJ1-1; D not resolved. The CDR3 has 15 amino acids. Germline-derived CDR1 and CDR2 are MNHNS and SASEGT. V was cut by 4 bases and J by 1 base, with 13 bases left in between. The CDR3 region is CASSGWAVENTEAFF. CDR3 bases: TGTGCCAGCAGTGGATGGGCGGTGGAGAACACTGAAGCTTTCTTT.

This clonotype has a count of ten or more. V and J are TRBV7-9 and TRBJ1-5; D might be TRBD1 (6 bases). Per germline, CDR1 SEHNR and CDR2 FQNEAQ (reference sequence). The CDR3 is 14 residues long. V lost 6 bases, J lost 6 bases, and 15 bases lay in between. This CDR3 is CASSWGQEGQPQHF. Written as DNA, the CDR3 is TGTGCCAGCAGTTGGGGACAAGAGGGTCAGCCCCAGCATTTT. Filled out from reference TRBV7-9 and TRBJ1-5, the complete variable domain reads DTGVSQNPRHKITKRGQNVTFRCDPISEHNRLYWYRQTLGQGPEFLTYFQNEAQLEKSRLLSDRFSAERPKGSFSTLEIQRTEQGDSAMYLCASSWGQEGQPQHFGDGTRLSIL.

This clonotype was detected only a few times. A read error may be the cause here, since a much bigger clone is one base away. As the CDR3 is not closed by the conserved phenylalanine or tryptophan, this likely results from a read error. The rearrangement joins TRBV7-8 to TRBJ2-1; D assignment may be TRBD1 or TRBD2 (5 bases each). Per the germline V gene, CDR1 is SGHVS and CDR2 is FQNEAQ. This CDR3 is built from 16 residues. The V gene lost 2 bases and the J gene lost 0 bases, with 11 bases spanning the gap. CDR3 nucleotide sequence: TGTGCCAGCAGCTTATTAGCAGGGAGCTCCTACAATGAGCAGTTCCTC. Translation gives CASSLLAGSSYNEQFL.

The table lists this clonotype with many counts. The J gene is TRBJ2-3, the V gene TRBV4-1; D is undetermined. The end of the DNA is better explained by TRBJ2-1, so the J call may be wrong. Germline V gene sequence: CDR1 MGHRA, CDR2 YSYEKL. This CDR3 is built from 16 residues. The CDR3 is CASSQGLAAPLGEQFF. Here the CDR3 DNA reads TGCGCCAGCAGCCAAGGGCTGGCGGCCCCCTTGGGTGAGCAGTTCTTC.